The 10 T cell receptor beta chains reported below all come from one sample, sequenced in a study of blood T cells in healthy people across ages. A J-beta primer mix and a sample-barcoded 5' primer were used in a second PCR of about 7 to 12 cycles. MiXCR was run by TCRdb on the 5' RACE reads, yielding one entry per CDR3 protein. The table shows about 970,000 distinct CDR3 sequences, with about 53% occurring only once. Sample: blood. The receptors derive from a woman aged 60-75 years in good health.

The chain links TRBV20-1 to TRBJ1-6, with D possibly TRBD1 on 6 matching bases. This CDR3 comprises 14 residues. CDR1 and CDR2 from the germline V gene are DFQATT and SNEGSKA (reference sequence). Deletions cut 3 bases from V and 10 bases from J, with 16 bases between. The CDR3 reads CSARFDLGGSPLHF. The CDR3 coding sequence is TGCAGTGCTAGGTTCGACCTAGGGGGGTCACCCCTCCACTTT.

The chain carries TRBV10-3 and TRBJ2-2; TRBD1 matches at 8 bases. Trimming at V came to 7 bases and at J to 0 bases, leaving 1 base not matched to a gene. This CDR3 contains 14 residues. The germline CDR1 and CDR2 sequences are ENHRY and SYGVKD. The CDR3 loop is CAITTGANTGELFF. The CDR3 bases are TGTGCCATCACGACAGGGGCGAACACCGGGGAGCTGTTTTTT.

There are many counts of this clonotype. V gene TRBV29-1 combines with J gene TRBJ2-7, with TRBD1 matching over 9 bases. The CDR3 totals 14 residues. Germline CDR1 and CDR2: SQVTM and ANQGSEA. The trim removed 7 bases at V and 3 bases at J, leaving 10 bases unmatched. CDR3 in amino acids: CSATDDRGGYEQYF. In nucleotides, the CDR3 is TGCAGCGCCACTGACGACAGGGGGGGCTACGAGCAGTACTTC.

The chain is built from TRBV12-3 or TRBV12-4 and TRBJ2-1; D is undetermined. Trimming removed 2 bases at V and 9 bases at J, with 11 bases between. The CDR3 has 13 amino acids. The CDR3 coding sequence is TGTGCCAGCAGTTTACAAGAGTGGGGTGAGCAGTTCTTC. Translation gives CASSLQEWGEQFF.

This clonotype came up a few times. This chain uses TRBV27 with TRBJ1-1, with a weak D call TRBD1 (5 bases). The V end lost 6 bases, the J end lost 4 bases, and 12 bases lay between the germline ends. The CDR3 is 13 residues long. Per the germline V gene, CDR1 is MNHEY and CDR2 is SMNVEV (reference sequence). The CDR3 loop reads CASSRRGGTEAFF. CDR3 bases: TGTGCCAGCAGCCGCCGGGGGGGCACTGAAGCTTTCTTT.

The rearrangement links TRBV9 to TRBJ2-1, with 12 bases identical to TRBD2. CDR3 size: 15 residues. CDR1 SGDLS and CDR2 YYNGEE come from the germline V gene. With V trimmed by 2 bases and J by 7 bases, 4 bases remained unmatched. Here the CDR3 DNA reads TGTGCCAGCAGCGTTACTAGCGGGAGGACAAATGAGCAGTTCTTC. It yields the protein CASSVTSGRTNEQFF.

V is TRBV10-3 and J is TRBJ2-5; unclear D gene. The germline gives CDR1 ENHRY, CDR2 SYGVKD. CDR3 length: 16 amino acids. Trimming shortened V by 0 bases and J by 4 bases, and 15 bases separated the two germline ends. The CDR3 DNA follows: TGTGCCATCAGTGAGTCGATCGGGCTAGTTGGAGAGACCCAGTACTTC. Amino acids: CAISESIGLVGETQYF.

To note about this clonotype: One junction end disagrees with the germline gene, perhaps due to a read error. The chain recombines TRBV20-1 with TRBJ2-7; D assignment may be TRBD1 or TRBD2 (5 bases each). The CDR3 length is 14 residues. From germline, CDR1 is DFQATT and CDR2 SNEGSKA (reference sequence). The chain's CDR3 is CSARRFPGSHEQYF. CDR3 DNA: TGCAGCGCTAGGAGGTTTCCAGGGTCCCACGAGCAGTACTTC.

Of note for this clonotype: A far bigger clonotype differs at one base, so this is likely a read error. The V gene is TRBV2, the J gene TRBJ2-5; D unresolved. Germline values: CDR1 SNHLY, CDR2 FYNNEI. V was clipped by 6 bases and J by 5 bases, with 7 bases between them. This CDR3 is 11 amino acids long. This CDR3 is CASSMRETQYF. CDR3 nucleotide sequence: TGTGCCAGCAGCATGCGGGAGACCCAGTACTTC.

The CDR3 nucleotides are TGTGCCAGCTCAACCGGGACTAGCGCCCGTAGAAGCACAGATACGCAGTATTTT. Protein sequence: CASSTGTSARRSTDTQYF. This chain uses TRBV18 with TRBJ2-3; TRBD2 agrees at 10 bases. Germline lookup yields CDR1 KGHSH and CDR2 LQKENI. This CDR3 contains 18 residues. Trimming cost V 5 bases and J 0 bases; bases outside gene matches: 11.